This TCR beta chain originates from a study of CD8+CD57+ T cells in acquired aplastic anemia. Study context: CD4+ and CD8+ cells, once sorted, gave DNA averaging roughly 3.2 ug. Study-wide findings and caveats: Patients and controls had in common some 30 CD8+ CDR3 sequences. Patients and controls were not found to differ significantly in CD8+ Simpson's diversity.

Germline CDR1 is LNHDA and CDR2 is SQIVND (reference sequence). The CDR3 region is 15 residues in length, termini included. As for this clonotype: The antigen is unknown. Because it lacks the conserved phenylalanine or tryptophan at the end, this CDR3 is likely a read error. The limits of the CDR3 on the DNA are not certain, so only TCRdb's listed CDR3 is given.

It was genomic DNA that served as the template for profiling TCR beta VDJ and CDR3. Each CDR3 protein is one row after TCRdb ran MiXCR on the reads. The sample holds more than 250,000 distinct CDR3 sequences, around 60% seen once. The chain recombines TRBV19 with TRBJ1-4. Sequenced: sorted CD4+, CD8+, or CD8+CD57+ T cells (not recorded which) from PBMCs. This TCR came from a human donor with severe aplastic anemia or a healthy control (not recorded which). The CDR3 sequence is CASGTFGATNEKLIL.